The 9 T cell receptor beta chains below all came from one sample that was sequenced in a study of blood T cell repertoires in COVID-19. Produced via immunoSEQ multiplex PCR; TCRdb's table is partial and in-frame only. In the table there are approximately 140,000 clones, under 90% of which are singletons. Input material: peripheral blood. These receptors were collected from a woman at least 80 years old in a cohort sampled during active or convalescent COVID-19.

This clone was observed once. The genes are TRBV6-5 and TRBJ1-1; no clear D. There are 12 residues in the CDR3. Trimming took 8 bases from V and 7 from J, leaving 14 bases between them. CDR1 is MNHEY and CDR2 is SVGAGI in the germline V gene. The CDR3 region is CASSFEADEAFF. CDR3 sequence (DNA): TGTGCCAGCTCCTTTGAGGCTGATGAAGCTTTCTTT.

Here the CDR3 DNA reads TGTGCCAGCACTCTGACAGGGTCCTCCCAGTTGAACACCGGGGAGCTGTTTTTT. This codes for CASTLTGSSQLNTGELFF. The rearrangement uses TRBV25-1 and TRBJ2-2; TRBD1 matches 7 bases. CDR1 is MGHDK and CDR2 is SYGVNS in the germline V gene. V was clipped by 7 bases and J by 1 base; unmatched bases: 15. This CDR3 has 18 amino acids.

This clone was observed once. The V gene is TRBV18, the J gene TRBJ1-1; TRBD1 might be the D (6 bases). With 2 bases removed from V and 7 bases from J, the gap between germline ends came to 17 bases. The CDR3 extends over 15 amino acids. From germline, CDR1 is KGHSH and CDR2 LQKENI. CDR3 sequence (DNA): TGTGCCAGCTCACCAGGTTGGCAGGGGTTTGATGAAGCTTTCTTT. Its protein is CASSPGWQGFDEAFF.

CDR3 sequence (DNA): TGTGCCAGCAAGAGACAGGGGTTGGTGACCCAGTACTTC. Translating it yields CASKRQGLVTQYF. This chain links TRBV6-5 with TRBJ2-5; TRBD1 matches 8 bases. V lost 7 bases and J lost 7; bases outside the gene matches: 8. The CDR3 runs 13 residues. Germline V gives CDR1 MNHEY, CDR2 SVGAGI.

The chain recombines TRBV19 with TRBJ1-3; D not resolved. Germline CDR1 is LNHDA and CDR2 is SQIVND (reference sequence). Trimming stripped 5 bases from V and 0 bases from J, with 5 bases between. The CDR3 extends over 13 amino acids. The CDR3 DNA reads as TGTGCCAGTAGTTCAAACTCTGGAAACACCATATATTTT. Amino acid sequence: CASSSNSGNTIYF.

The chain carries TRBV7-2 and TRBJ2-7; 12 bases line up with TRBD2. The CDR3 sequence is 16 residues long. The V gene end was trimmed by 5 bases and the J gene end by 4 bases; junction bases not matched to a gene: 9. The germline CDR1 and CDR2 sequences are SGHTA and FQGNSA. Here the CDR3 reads CASSKRGGTSGYEQYF. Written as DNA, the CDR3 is TGTGCCAGCAGCAAAAGAGGGGGGACTAGCGGGTACGAGCAGTACTTC.

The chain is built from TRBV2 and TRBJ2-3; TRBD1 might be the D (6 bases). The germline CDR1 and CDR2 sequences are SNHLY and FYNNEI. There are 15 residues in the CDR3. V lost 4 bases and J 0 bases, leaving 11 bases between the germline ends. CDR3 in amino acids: CASSGQGPSTDTQYF. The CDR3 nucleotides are TGTGCCAGCAGTGGTCAGGGGCCGAGCACAGATACGCAGTATTTT.

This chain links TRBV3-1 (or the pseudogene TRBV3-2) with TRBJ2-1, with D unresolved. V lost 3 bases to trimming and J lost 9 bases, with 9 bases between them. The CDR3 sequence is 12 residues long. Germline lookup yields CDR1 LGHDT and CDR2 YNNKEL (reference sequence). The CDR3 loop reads CASSHFSSEQFF. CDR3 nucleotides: TGTGCCAGCAGCCACTTCTCTAGTGAGCAGTTCTTC.

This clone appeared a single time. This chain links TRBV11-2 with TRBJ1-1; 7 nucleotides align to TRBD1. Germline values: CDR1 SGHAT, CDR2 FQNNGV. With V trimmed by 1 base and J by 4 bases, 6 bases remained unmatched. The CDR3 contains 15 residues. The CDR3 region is CASSLGDRAGTEAFF. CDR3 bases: TGTGCCAGCAGCTTAGGAGACAGGGCTGGCACTGAAGCTTTCTTT.